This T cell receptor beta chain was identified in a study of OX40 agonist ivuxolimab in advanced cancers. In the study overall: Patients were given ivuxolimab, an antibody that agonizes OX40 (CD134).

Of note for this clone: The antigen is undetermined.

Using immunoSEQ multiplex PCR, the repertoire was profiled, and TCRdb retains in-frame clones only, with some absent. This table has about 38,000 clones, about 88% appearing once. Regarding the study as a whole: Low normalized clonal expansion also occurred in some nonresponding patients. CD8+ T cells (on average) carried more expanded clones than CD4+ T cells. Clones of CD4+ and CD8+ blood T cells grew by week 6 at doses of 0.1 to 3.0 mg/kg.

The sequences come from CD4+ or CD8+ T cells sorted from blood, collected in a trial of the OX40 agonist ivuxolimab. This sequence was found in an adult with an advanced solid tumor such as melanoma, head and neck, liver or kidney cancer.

CDR3 DNA sequence: TGTGCCAGCAGTTTTCTCGGCCAGACAGATACGCAGTATTTT. It yields the protein CASSFLGQTDTQYF. This chain connects TRBV28 to TRBJ2-3; D uncertain. This CDR3 is 14 amino acids long. Trimming left V 3 bases short and J 3 bases short, with 10 bases between. CDR1 is MDHEN, CDR2 SYDVKM, per germline.